This T cell receptor beta chain was found in a study of T cells in Graves' hyperthyroidism and ophthalmopathy. What was amplified from RNA transcripts were TCR beta CDR3 regions. HTBI primers drove first-round RT-PCR of the TCR CDR3. One entry per CDR3 protein, called by TCRdb with MiXCR from the multiplex PCR reads. Of 250,000 or so distinct CDR3 sequences listed, roughly 14% were seen once; the top ten hold about an eighth. The source of the PBMCs was more than 9.5 ml of fresh peripheral blood. On this clonotype itself: This may be a read error, as it is one base from a much larger clone.

V dropped 7 bases and J dropped 6 bases, with 18 bases sitting between them. This CDR3 is 15 amino acids long. Sequencing input: blood. V is TRBV12-3 or TRBV12-4 and J is TRBJ1-4; D is uncertain. This clonotype originated in a woman between 40 and 55 years old with Graves' hyperthyroidism that later progressed to Graves' ophthalmopathy. The CDR3 loop reads CASTNGFTDDEKLFF. As DNA, the CDR3 is TGTGCCAGCACCAATGGGTTCACTGATGATGAAAAACTGTTTTTT.